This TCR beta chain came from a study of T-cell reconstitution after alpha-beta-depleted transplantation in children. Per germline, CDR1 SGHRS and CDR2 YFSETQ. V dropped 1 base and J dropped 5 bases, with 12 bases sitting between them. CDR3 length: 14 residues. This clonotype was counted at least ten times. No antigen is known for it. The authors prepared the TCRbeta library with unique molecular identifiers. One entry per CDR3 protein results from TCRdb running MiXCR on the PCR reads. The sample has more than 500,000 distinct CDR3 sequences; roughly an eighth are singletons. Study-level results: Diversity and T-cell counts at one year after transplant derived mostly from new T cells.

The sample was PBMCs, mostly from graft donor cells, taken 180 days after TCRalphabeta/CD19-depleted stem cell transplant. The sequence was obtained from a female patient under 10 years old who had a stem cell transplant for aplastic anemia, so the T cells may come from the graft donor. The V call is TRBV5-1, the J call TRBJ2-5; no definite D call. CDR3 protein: CASSLSLGEETQYF. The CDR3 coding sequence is TGCGCCAGCAGCTTGTCGCTCGGCGAGGAGACCCAGTACTTC.